These 7 T cell receptor beta chains share one sample of origin, sequenced in a study of OX40 agonist ivuxolimab in advanced cancers. Measured with immunoSEQ multiplex PCR; TCRdb has only the in-frame clones, and not every one. The sample includes about 70,000 clones, around 88% seen only once; the top ten take around 2.6%. This sample comprised CD4+ or CD8+ T cells sorted from blood, obtained in a trial of the OX40 agonist ivuxolimab. These receptors all stem from an adult with an advanced solid tumor such as melanoma, head and neck, liver or kidney cancer.

This clone was seen a single time. CDR3 in amino acids: CASSVQSGSGAEAFF. The CDR3 DNA reads as TGTGCCAGCAGCGTACAATCTGGATCTGGCGCTGAAGCTTTCTTT. The rearrangement uses TRBV9 and TRBJ1-1; D is uncertain. The length of the CDR3 is 15 residues. The germline CDR1 and CDR2 sequences are SGDLS and YYNGEE. Deletions cut 1 base from V and 6 bases from J, with 16 bases between.

V and J are TRBV5-1 and TRBJ2-1; 10 bases map to TRBD1. CDR1 SGHRS and CDR2 YFSETQ come from the germline V gene. The CDR3 consists of 17 residues. Trimming cost V 3 bases and J 2 bases; bases outside gene matches: 8. This CDR3 reads CASSSSTGGPPYNEQFF. In nucleotides, the CDR3 is TGCGCCAGCAGCTCCTCGACAGGGGGCCCACCCTACAATGAGCAGTTCTTC.

V gene TRBV7-2 combines with J gene TRBJ1-5; 8 bases agree with TRBD1. Germline V gene lookup returns CDR1 SGHTA and CDR2 FQGNSA. This CDR3 contains 15 residues. Trimming cost V 5 bases and J 3 bases; bases outside gene matches: 6. CDR3 protein: CASSLRTGPNQPQHF. CDR3 DNA sequence: TGTGCCAGCAGCCTCCGGACAGGGCCCAATCAGCCCCAGCATTTT. The full variable domain, in which reference TRBV7-2 and TRBJ1-5 provide the parts outside the CDR3, is GAGVSQSPSNKVTEKGKDVELRCDPISGHTALYWYRQSLGQGLEFLIYFQGNSAPDKSGLPSDRFSAERTGGSVSTLTIQRTQQEDSAVYLCASSLRTGPNQPQHFGDGTRLSIL.

This chain uses TRBV11-1 with TRBJ2-3, with a possible D match to TRBD1 (5 bases). The CDR3 is 15 residues long. Between the trimmed V and J ends, which lost 3 bases and 1 base, there was a span of 11 bases. CDR1 and CDR2 (germline): SGHAT, FQDESV (reference sequence). CDR3 amino acids: CASSLAGMGTDTQYF. As DNA, the CDR3 is TGTGCCAGCAGCTTGGCAGGGATGGGCACAGATACGCAGTATTTT.

The chain has TRBV5-4 and TRBJ2-5; 7 nucleotides line up with TRBD2. The CDR3 is made up of 17 amino acids. The germline V gene has CDR1 SGHNT and CDR2 YYREEE (reference sequence). V was clipped by 1 base and J by 2 bases; unmatched bases: 11. The CDR3 sequence: CASSLKQLGGSQETQYF. CDR3 in DNA: TGTGCCAGCAGCTTGAAACAATTGGGGGGGTCACAAGAGACCCAGTACTTC. Complete variable domain (other parts from reference TRBV5-4 and TRBJ2-5): ETGVTQSPTHLIKTRGQQVTLRCSSQSGHNTVSWYQQALGQGPQFIFQYYREEENGRGNFPPRFSGLQFPNYSSELNVNALELDDSALYLCASSLKQLGGSQETQYFGPGTRLLVL.

This rearrangement joins TRBV28 to TRBJ2-7; possibly TRBD2 for D (6 bases). V was trimmed by 8 bases and J by 3 bases, leaving 8 bases between them. Germline lookup yields CDR1 MDHEN and CDR2 SYDVKM. The CDR3 is 11 residues long. CDR3 nucleotides: TGTGCCAGCGGAGGGAGCTACGAGCAGTACTTC. This codes for CASGGSYEQYF.

Turning to this clone: The junction departs from the called germline gene at one end, perhaps through a read error. The gene calls are TRBV29-1 and TRBJ2-2; 7 positions match TRBD1. The CDR3 totals 15 residues. Germline V gene data show CDR1 as SQVTM and CDR2 as ANQGSEA. This CDR3 is CSVEETGSGTGELFF. DNA of the CDR3: TGCAGCGTCGAAGAGACAGGGTCGGGCACCGGGGAGCTGTTTTTT.